A single sample gave rise to the 6 T cell receptor beta chains below, sequenced in a study of shared clonotypes between healthy human individuals (TCRdb year 2020). CD8 naive samples were CD45RO-negative cells positively selected for CCR7, giving a CD45RA+CCR7+ population that excluded TemRA cells. The library relied on the immunoSEQ multiplex PCR assay. TCRdb carries this immuneACCESS record with in-frame sequences only. Its versions omit some clonotypes, under half of them owing to an unresolved V gene in the studies checked, with the rest unexplained. Recorded for this sample are a few hundred thousand clones; roughly 96% of them occurred a single time. The biggest ten clones account for 0.11% of the sample. The sequenced sample consisted of naive CD8+ T cells sorted from blood. Taken with the paper, the label for cell subset or site translates to: CD45RA+CCR7+. The source is a woman in her 30s in good health.

This chain uses TRBV10-2 with TRBJ2-7, with no clear D. The CDR3 length is 11 residues. V lost 2 bases and J 3 bases, leaving 2 bases between the germline ends. Germline assignment: CDR1 WSHSY and CDR2 SAAADI. CDR3 DNA sequence: TGCGCCAGCAGTGAGATCTACGAGCAGTACTTC. It translates to CASSEIYEQYF.

Turning to this clone: The same CDR3 can be traced to other DNA sequences in this sample. The rearrangement uses TRBV11-2 and TRBJ2-7; 7 positions match TRBD2. Germline V gene data show CDR1 as SGHAT and CDR2 as FQNNGV. V lost 1 base, J lost 2 bases, and 2 bases stayed unmatched. The CDR3 is made up of 14 amino acids. The CDR3 region has the DNA TGTGCCAGCAGCTTAGGGGCGGGGGCCTACGAGCAGTACTTC. It specifies CASSLGAGAYEQYF.

The chain links TRBV7-8 to TRBJ2-5; D remains ambiguous. The CDR3 consists of 11 residues. V was cut by 2 bases and J by 4 bases, with 2 bases left in between. Germline V gene sequence: CDR1 SGHVS, CDR2 FQNEAQ. CDR3 in DNA: TGTGCCAGCAGCTTACCAGAGACCCAGTACTTC. The encoded protein is CASSLPETQYF.

V is TRBV6-8 and J is TRBJ2-4; D is uncertain. In germline, CDR1 is MNHGY, CDR2 SAAAGT. The CDR3 contains 17 residues. Trimming removed 7 bases at V and 0 bases at J, with 19 bases between. The CDR3 region has the DNA TGTGCCAGCACCTCCCCGAATCCACCCCTAGCCAAAAACATTCAGTACTTC. Protein sequence: CASTSPNPPLAKNIQYF.

The J gene is TRBJ1-5, the V gene TRBV6-1; TRBD1 matches at 10 bases. With 3 bases clipped from V and 4 bases from J, the junction kept 9 bases outside the gene matches. Germline V gives CDR1 MNHNS, CDR2 SASEGT. The CDR3 contains 17 residues. CDR3 DNA sequence: TGTGCCAGCAGTGAGGACAGGGGGATCATGGGGAATCAGCCCCAGCATTTT. It yields the protein CASSEDRGIMGNQPQHF.

The rearrangement links TRBV14 to TRBJ2-7, with TRBD2 as a possible D gene (5 bases). The CDR3 has 16 amino acids. Trimming removed 3 bases at V and 2 bases at J, with 17 bases between. Germline V gene data show CDR1 as SGHDN and CDR2 as FVKESK. CDR3 in DNA: TGTGCCAGCAGCCATACTAGTGCCCGCGGAACCTACGAGCAGTACTTC. The encoded protein is CASSHTSARGTYEQYF.